This TCR beta chain was sequenced in a study of PD-1 blockade in classical Hodgkin lymphoma. The study, taken as a whole, reports: Individuals who commenced nivolumab within less than 1 year of ASCT were excluded. Complete responders started with a diversity level that resembled newly diagnosed patients at baseline. Newly diagnosed patients reportedly had lower baseline TCR diversity than healthy donors. TCR diversity in CD4+, not CD8+, cells rose significantly by C4D1.

Of note for this clone: The target antigen is unknown.

Sequenced by immunoSEQ multiplex PCR; TCRdb stores in-frame clones only, minus some. The sample yields around 14,000 clones, 75% to 85% seen once. CDR3 length equals 16 residues. Germline assignment: CDR1 SEHNR and CDR2 FQNEAQ (reference sequence). The junction had 11 bases not matched to a gene; V was cut back by 4 bases and J by 4 bases. Every single patient, without exception, relapsed after autologous stem cell transplantation, and brentuximab vedotin exposure varied. The chain combines TRBV7-9 with TRBJ1-1; TRBD1 aligns across 8 bases. Sequences were derived from peripheral blood mononuclear cells (PBMCs), sampled before the second cycle of nivolumab. The sequence was obtained from a human donor with classical Hodgkin lymphoma. For the CDR3, the DNA is TGTGCCAGCAGCTCCGGACAGGGATATATGGGCACTGAAGCTTTCTTT. This encodes CASSSGQGYMGTEAFF.